This TCR beta chain came from a study of vaccination and CD4 T cells after COVID-19 (dated by TCRdb to the early 2020s). Context from the whole study: SARS-CoV-2 positivity had been established in the convalescent patients by nasal swab PCR, and mild disease was recorded in eight to ten of these patients and severe disease in one. Control cultures received a CEFX viral epitope pool as the positive control, an HIV-1 Nef peptide pool as the negative control, or no peptide. Each participant got two doses of either the Pfizer-BioNTech BNT162b2 vaccine (n=8) or the Moderna mRNA-1273 vaccine (n=2). The spike-specific CD4+ TCR repertoire was compared before and after mRNA vaccination in around ten COVID-19 convalescent patients and a few infection-naive healthy vaccine recipients. The convalescent cohort comprised six males and four females, including two Hispanic individuals, seven Caucasians, two Asians and one multiracial person. Post-vaccine blood samples were taken a median of 72 days after the second vaccine dose, with a range of about 14 to 241 days. For stimulating the cultures, overlapping spike peptide pools were used, derived from SARS-CoV-2 as well as from the common cold coronaviruses HCoV-NL63, HCoV-OC43 and HCoV-229E. Post-COVID blood samples were collected from convalescent patients a median of approximately 93 days after diagnosis, with a range of roughly 30 to 161 days. General study outcomes and caveats: Only a relatively small number of convalescent patients were included in the study, and early timepoints following natural infection were not analyzed. The median number of SARS-CoV-2-reactive clonotypes rose from around 22 after infection to some 37 after vaccination, but the change was not significant. Of the vaccine-specific clones in convalescent patients, 304 of 307, or nearly all, reacted only to SARS-CoV-2 spike and did not cross-react with common cold coronaviruses. In convalescent patients, a median about 86% of post-vaccine SARS-CoV-2-reactive clones were detected only after vaccination, and vaccine-specific priming was suggested by this finding.

The CDR1 and CDR2 encoded by the germline V gene are WSHSY and SAAADI. V is trimmed back by 0 bases and J by 5 bases, and the junction contains 3 bases that no gene match accounts for. The CDR3, from cysteine to phenylalanine, totals 15 residues. This entry keeps only the CDR3 DNA: 45 bases, framed from base 1. This clonotype is judged medium-sized (0.01 to 0.1%). Its antigen has not been determined. The input lacks base qualities; no much larger clone sits a single base away. The treatment or condition label, as the study defines it: roughly 10-day PBMC culture with coronavirus spike peptide pools or control peptides (ViraFEST assay). The ViraFEST assay, used in the study, expanded antigen-specific T cells with peptide pools and then identified the expanded clonotypes through TCR sequencing. The convalescent patients' positive SARS-CoV-2 PCR tests were from March to December 2020, which was before the Alpha, Beta and Delta variants emerged in the United States. Each well held 2.2 million or so PBMCs cultured with roughly 10 ug/ml peptide pools in IMDM containing approximately 4.8% human AB serum and approximately 10 IU/ml IL-2. On days 3 and 7, half of the culture medium was replaced with fresh IL-2-containing medium. After more than 8 days of culture, CD4+ T cells were isolated by negative selection using the EasySep CD4+ T cell isolation kit. PBMCs were separated from whole blood using Ficoll-Paque Plus gradient centrifugation and then either used fresh or cryopreserved at -140C. Triplicate wells were generally used for each culture condition.

The library relied on PCR. At the Johns Hopkins FTIC core, DNA from the cultured CD4+ T cells underwent TCR sequencing with the Oncomine TCR Beta short-read assay. The QIAamp micro DNA kit was used to extract genomic DNA from the cultured CD4+ T cells. Oncomine TCR Beta libraries made from cultured CD4+ T cells were pooled using unique dual indexes and sequenced on an Illumina iSeq 100. Concerning the study's data processing: Non-productive sequences were removed, and CDR3s not starting with C, not ending with F or W, or shorter than 7 amino acids were discarded. The MANAFEST web application identified antigen-specific clonotypes by comparing peptide-stimulated wells against reference wells and other culture wells. Positive clones required FDR below 0.05, an odds ratio above 5, and productive frequency above 0.1% in at least two of three replicate wells. A clonotype counted as cross-reactive if it showed significant expansion both in the SARS-CoV-2 spike wells and in at least one common cold coronavirus spike condition. Levenshtein distances (stringdist) and unrooted phylogenetic trees (ape) in R version 3.6.1 were used to assess CDR3 homology. In-frame beta chains were kept once TCRdb had trimmed the public reads at Q25 with fastp and called clones with MiXCR. Identical CDR3 protein sequences are pooled into one entry, listed with their most common genes and DNA. The V and J calls shown here were made by TCRdb, not taken from the authors' results. The sample table contains about 11,000 distinct CDR3 sequences; only one count was recorded for 76% of them. About 11% of the sample rests with the top ten.

The source material was CD4+ T cells from blood, cultured in vitro. The source of this sequence is a human donor who had recovered from COVID-19. Recombination connected TRBV10-2 to TRBJ2-2; the central 7 bases match TRBD2. The base sequence is TGCGCCAGCAGTGAGTCGGCCGGGGGGACCGGGGAGCTGTTTTTT. Its coded protein is CASSESAGGTGELFF.